Below are 20 T cell receptor beta chains sequenced from a single sample in a study of T cell responses to AZD1222 COVID-19 vaccine. Sequencing was performed with immunoSEQ multiplex PCR; in TCRdb, only in-frame clones are kept and a portion is missing. This sample has approximately 150,000 clones; about 87% occur once, and the top ten carry more than 4%. Material: peripheral blood, obtained 28 days after the second dose of the MenACWY control vaccine. Receptors were obtained from an adult who received the MenACWY meningococcal vaccine as a control.

The gene calls are TRBV28 and TRBJ2-3; the match to TRBD2 covers 9 bases. V shed 7 bases and J 3 bases; nucleotides not matched to a gene: 5. The CDR3 length is 14 residues. The germline CDR1 and CDR2 sequences are MDHEN and SYDVKM. The CDR3 nucleotides read TGTGCCAGCACGGGACTAGCCAAGACAGATACGCAGTATTTT. Translated: CASTGLAKTDTQYF.

The V call is TRBV25-1, the J call TRBJ2-7, with TRBD1 identical over 8 bases. The CDR3 sequence is 15 residues long. V shed 6 bases, J shed 2 bases, and the junction held 9 bases outside the gene matches. CDR1 and CDR2 (germline): MGHDK, SYGVNS. This CDR3 is CASSKSGTGAYEQYF. CDR3 coding DNA: TGTGCCAGCAGCAAATCCGGGACAGGCGCCTACGAGCAGTACTTC.

V is TRBV12-3 or TRBV12-4 and J is TRBJ2-3; either TRBD1 or TRBD2 may fit D (6 bases each). Deletions cut 8 bases from V and 3 bases from J, with 9 bases between. The CDR3 consists of 12 residues. In nucleotides, the CDR3 is TGTGCCAGCTGGGGGGCGACAGATACGCAGTATTTT. Encoded protein: CASWGATDTQYF.

The J gene is TRBJ2-7, the V gene TRBV25-1; D is undetermined. The germline V gene encodes CDR1 MGHDK and CDR2 SYGVNS. The CDR3 totals 13 residues. With 2 bases removed from V and 5 bases from J, the gap between germline ends came to 10 bases. As DNA, the CDR3 is TGTGCCAGCAGTGAAAGTGGGGTAAACGAGCAGTACTTC. This codes for CASSESGVNEQYF.

CDR3 coding DNA: TGCGCCAGCCTGGCTGACGCGGGATCGGGCGGGGAGCTGTTTTTT. Translating it yields CASLADAGSGGELFF. The rearrangement uses TRBV5-1 and TRBJ2-2; tentatively, D is TRBD2 (6 bases). The CDR3 has 15 residues. Germline CDR1 and CDR2: SGHRS and YFSETQ. Deletions cut 7 bases from V and 7 bases from J, with 20 bases between.

The chain links TRBV29-1 to TRBJ1-2; a weak D match, TRBD1 (5 bases). Germline CDR1 SQVTM, CDR2 ANQGSEA. This CDR3 has 15 residues. V was clipped by 3 bases and J by 5 bases, with 19 bases between them. For the CDR3, the DNA is TGCAGCGTTGAGACTACCGGTACAGGATTTTATGGCTACACCTTC. The encoded protein is CSVETTGTGFYGYTF.

J is TRBJ2-5 and V is TRBV7-8, with D tentatively TRBD1 (5 bases). Germline V lookup: CDR1 SGHVS, CDR2 FQNEAQ. V was pared by 3 bases and J by 1 base, with 15 bases between. This CDR3 has 16 residues. In DNA, the CDR3 is TGTGCCAGCAGCTTTTTTCAGGGCAACTCCCAAGAGACCCAGTACTTC. It specifies CASSFFQGNSQETQYF.

There are a few counts of this clone. The genes are TRBV10-3 and TRBJ1-1; no reliable D call. This CDR3 spans 12 amino acids. Trimming took 6 bases from V and 7 from J, leaving 12 bases between them. The V gene's germline CDR1 is ENHRY and CDR2 SYGVKD. The CDR3 DNA sequence: TGTGCCATCAGAACGGTGGGCCGTGAAGCTTTCTTT. Its translation: CAIRTVGREAFF.

The CDR3 sequence is CASRGQGYGYTF. CDR3 coding DNA: TGTGCCAGTAGGGGACAGGGATATGGCTACACCTTC. V and J are TRBV19 and TRBJ1-2; 9 bases align to TRBD1. The germline V gene encodes CDR1 LNHDA and CDR2 SQIVND (reference sequence). J lost 5 bases, V lost 6 bases, and 1 base had no gene match. This CDR3 comprises 12 residues.

This rearrangement joins TRBV7-2 to TRBJ2-7; weak D call: TRBD2 (5 bases). Looked up from germline, CDR1 is SGHTA and CDR2 is FQGNSA. The CDR3 runs to 17 residues. Deletions cut 6 bases from V and 3 bases from J, with 24 bases between. Here the CDR3 reads CASSPSKASFPVYEQYF. The CDR3 DNA sequence: TGTGCCAGCAGTCCCTCGAAAGCTAGCTTTCCCGTCTACGAGCAGTACTTC. Using reference TRBV7-2 and TRBJ2-7 for the parts outside the CDR3, the full variable domain is GAGVSQSPSNKVTEKGKDVELRCDPISGHTALYWYRQSLGQGLEFLIYFQGNSAPDKSGLPSDRFSAERTGGSVSTLTIQRTQQEDSAVYLCASSPSKASFPVYEQYFGPGTRLTVT.

The chain couples TRBV28 to TRBJ1-2, with D perhaps matching TRBD1 (5 bases). The CDR3 contains 15 residues. V lost 2 bases to trimming and J lost 4 bases, with 14 bases between them. Germline-derived CDR1 and CDR2 are MDHEN and SYDVKM. CDR3 residues: CASSLGSGPGYGYTF. DNA for the CDR3: TGTGCCAGCAGTTTAGGGTCGGGGCCTGGCTATGGCTACACCTTC.

V and J are TRBV2 and TRBJ2-3, with a tentative D call TRBD2 (6 bases). This CDR3 is 14 amino acids long. Germline V gives CDR1 SNHLY, CDR2 FYNNEI. Trimming pared 7 bases from V and 0 bases from J, leaving 11 bases between. CDR3 coding DNA: TGTGCCAGCACACGTGGGACTAGCACAGATACGCAGTATTTT. It encodes CASTRGTSTDTQYF.

The chain employs TRBV9 and TRBJ2-7; D may be TRBD2 (6 bases). V was pared by 0 bases and J by 4 bases, with 14 bases between. This CDR3 region has 15 residues. Germline values: CDR1 SGDLS, CDR2 YYNGEE. CDR3 sequence (DNA): TGTGCCAGCAGCGTAGCGGGACTCCCGGCGTACGAGCAGTACTTC. This encodes CASSVAGLPAYEQYF.

The chain is built from TRBV19 and TRBJ2-3; 10 nucleotides line up with TRBD2. Germline CDR1 is LNHDA and CDR2 is SQIVND (reference sequence). The trim removed 3 bases at V and 4 bases at J, leaving 4 bases unmatched. This CDR3 has 15 amino acids. The CDR3 loop is CASSILAGAPDTQYF. DNA of the CDR3: TGTGCCAGTAGTATCCTAGCGGGAGCCCCAGATACGCAGTATTTT.

This rearrangement joins TRBV4-3 to TRBJ1-1; D remains unclear. Germline V CDR1 and CDR2: LGHNA, YSLEER. V lost 1 base, J lost 8 bases, and 8 bases lay in between. The CDR3 has 12 residues. DNA for the CDR3: TGCGCCAGCAGCCAAGGCAGATCCGAAGCTTTCTTT. Its translation is CASSQGRSEAFF.

The V gene is TRBV2, the J gene TRBJ2-5; D gene uncertain. The germline gives CDR1 SNHLY, CDR2 FYNNEI. V lost 1 base to trimming and J lost 6 bases, with 0 bases between them. The CDR3 covers 10 residues. The CDR3 protein is CASSEETQYF. The CDR3 region has the DNA TGTGCCAGCAGTGAAGAGACCCAGTACTTC.

The chain links TRBV3-1 (or the pseudogene TRBV3-2) to TRBJ1-1; no reliable D call. The length of the CDR3 is 12 residues. Germline V CDR1 and CDR2: LGHDT, YNNKEL (reference sequence). V lost 0 bases and J 6 bases, leaving 5 bases between the germline ends. DNA of the CDR3: TGTGCCAGCAGCCAAGAGTCAGCTGAAGCTTTCTTT. Translated: CASSQESAEAFF.

The rearrangement uses TRBV5-4 and TRBJ2-1; unclear D gene. CDR3 length: 11 residues. V shed 2 bases and J shed 8 bases, with 5 bases lying between them. From germline, CDR1 is SGHNT and CDR2 YYREEE (reference sequence). Here the CDR3 DNA reads TGTGCCAGCAGCTTCACGGATGAGCAGTTCTTC. It translates to CASSFTDEQFF.

The chain joins TRBV9 to TRBJ1-6; D gene ambiguous. Germline V gene data show CDR1 as SGDLS and CDR2 as YYNGEE. The CDR3 totals 15 residues. Trimming left V 0 bases short and J 5 bases short, with 9 bases between. The CDR3 sequence is CASSVGTANNSPLHF. The CDR3 region has the DNA TGTGCCAGCAGCGTAGGAACAGCTAATAATTCACCCCTCCACTTT.

This chain links TRBV3-1 (or the pseudogene TRBV3-2) with TRBJ2-5, with D unresolved. The length of the CDR3 is 11 residues. In germline, CDR1 is LGHDT, CDR2 YNNKEL (reference sequence). Between the trimmed V and J ends, which lost 2 bases and 6 bases, there was a span of 4 bases. The CDR3 loop reads CASSQLQTQYF. The CDR3 DNA sequence: TGTGCCAGCAGCCAACTACAGACCCAGTACTTC.